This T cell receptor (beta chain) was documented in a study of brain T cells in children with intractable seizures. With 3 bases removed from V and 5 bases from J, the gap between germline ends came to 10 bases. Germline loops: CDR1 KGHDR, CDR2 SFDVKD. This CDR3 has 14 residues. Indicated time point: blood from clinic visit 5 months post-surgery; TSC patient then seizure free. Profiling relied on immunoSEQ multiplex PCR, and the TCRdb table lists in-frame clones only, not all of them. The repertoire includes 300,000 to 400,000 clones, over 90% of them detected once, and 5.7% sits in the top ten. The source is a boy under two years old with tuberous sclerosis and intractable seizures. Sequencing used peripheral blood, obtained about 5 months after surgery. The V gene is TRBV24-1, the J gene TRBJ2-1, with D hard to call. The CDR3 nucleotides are TGTGCCACCAGTGATAGGGATACAAACAATGAGCAGTTCTTC. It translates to CATSDRDTNNEQFF.